The clone carrying this TCR beta chain is medium-sized by share. Relative to the germline gene, one junction end is altered; a read error may explain this. TCRdb independently ran MiXCR on the 5' RACE reads; one entry per CDR3 protein. The table has about 420 distinct CDR3 sequences, 0.9% to 1.5% seen once. Germline CDR1 and CDR2: SGHNT and YYREEE (reference sequence). CDR3 length: 18 residues. PBMCs were CFSE-labeled and cultured for more than five days with peptide pools at around 1.1 ug/mL each. Live CD56-CD19-CD16-CD3+CD4+ cells with low CFSE were sorted unfixed as proliferating CD4 T cells. The data originate from a study of Japanese encephalitis immunity and Zika vaccine responses.

The chain links TRBV5-4 to TRBJ2-2, with 8 bases fitting TRBD2. Specimen: antigen-activated CD4+ T cells from blood, cultured, collected during a Zika inactivated vaccine study. This sequence was found in an adult man who received an inactivated Zika virus vaccine. The DNA of the CDR3 is TGTGTCAGCGGGTCCGGGGGGGCTATTACATCGAACACCGGGGAGCTGTTTTTT. Translating gives CVSGSGGAITSNTGELFF. The full variable domain, in which reference TRBV5-4 and TRBJ2-2 provide the parts outside the CDR3, is ETGVTQSPTHLIKTRGQQVTLRCSSQSGHNTVSWYQQALGQGPQFIFQYYREEENGRGNFPPRFSGLQFPNYSSELNVNALELDDSALYLCVSGSGGAITSNTGELFFGEGSRLTVL.